The next 6 T cell receptor beta chains were all read from a single sample in a study of T cells expressing NK-cell markers. TCRdb reanalyzed the 5' RACE reads, giving one entry per CDR3 protein sequence and no DNA. Its listing shows some 600,000 distinct CDR3 sequences. The sample was blood T cells: a sorted CD56 or NKG2C T cell subset, CD4+ or CD8+ T cells, or bulk PBMC T cells (not recorded which). These receptors originate from a man aged 18 to 30 in good health.

This chain links TRBV10-3 with TRBJ1-3. This CDR3 has 15 residues. Per germline, CDR1 ENHRY and CDR2 SYGVKD. This chain's CDR3 is CAISNDGNSGNTIYF.

J is TRBJ1-1 and V is TRBV20-1; without DNA, the TCRdb call of TRBD1 cannot be checked. This CDR3 is built from 13 residues. CDR1 is DFQATT, CDR2 SNEGSKA, per germline (reference sequence). CDR3 region: CSAEDNRGFGAFF.

This chain links TRBV29-1 with TRBJ1-1; TCRdb calls TRBD1, which cannot be checked without DNA. The CDR3 has 14 residues. Germline V gene data show CDR1 as SQVTM and CDR2 as ANQGSEA. The chain's CDR3 is CSVDKRGGNTEAFF.

V is TRBV2 and J is TRBJ2-4; no DNA is available, so the TRBD1 call from TCRdb remains unchecked. Germline V gene data show CDR1 as SNHLY and CDR2 as FYNNEI. The CDR3 runs to 14 residues. The CDR3 is CASSLLLGANIQYF.

The rearrangement uses TRBV12-3 or TRBV12-4 and TRBJ1-2. The CDR3 sequence is 14 residues long. Here the CDR3 reads CASSPSRWDYGYTF.

The chain joins TRBV5-1 to TRBJ1-4; as DNA is missing, the TRBD1 call by TCRdb cannot be tested. The CDR3 is 14 amino acids. Germline V gives CDR1 SGHRS, CDR2 YFSETQ. CDR3 sequence: CASSLRPGIEKLFF. The whole variable domain, filled in from reference TRBV5-1 and TRBJ1-4, reads KAGVTQTPRYLIKTRGQQVTLSCSPISGHRSVSWYQQTPGQGLQFLFEYFSETQRNKGNFPGRFSGRQFSNSRSEMNVSTLELGDSALYLCASSLRPGIEKLFFGSGTQLSVL.